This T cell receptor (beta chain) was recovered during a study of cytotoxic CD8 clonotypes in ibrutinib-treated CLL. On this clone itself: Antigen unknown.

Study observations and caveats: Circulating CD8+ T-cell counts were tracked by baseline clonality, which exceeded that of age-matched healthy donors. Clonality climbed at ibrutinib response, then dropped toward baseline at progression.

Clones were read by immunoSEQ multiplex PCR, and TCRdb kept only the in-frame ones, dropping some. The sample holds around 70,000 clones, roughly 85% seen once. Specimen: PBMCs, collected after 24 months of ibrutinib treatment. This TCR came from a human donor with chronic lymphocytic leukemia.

The CDR3 protein is CASSLVSRQGNNSPLHF. CDR3 DNA: TGTGCCAGCAGCTTAGTGTCCCGACAGGGGAATAATTCACCCCTCCACTTT. The chain uses TRBV13 and TRBJ1-6; TRBD1 agrees at 8 bases. This CDR3 comprises 17 residues. J was trimmed by 5 bases and V by 1 base; bases with no gene match: 7. Germline CDR1 and CDR2: PRHDT and FYEKMQ (reference sequence).